The 5 T cell receptor beta chains listed next were all sequenced from one sample in a study of metastatic and nonmetastatic thyroid tumors. TCRdb re-called the PCR reads with MiXCR. Here the sample spans 13,000 to 15,000 clones, approximately 12% being singletons. All patients were untreated before thyroid surgery. Material: blood. These receptors were taken from a female donor with papillary thyroid cancer or a benign thyroid nodule (not recorded which). Some clones in this sample may be carry-over from other donors' samples.

This clone is labeled medium-sized. V is TRBV20-1 and J is TRBJ2-5; D tentatively fits TRBD1 or TRBD2 (5 bases each). The CDR3 sequence is 15 residues long. V lost 3 bases and J lost 2, with 16 bases in between. Per the germline V gene, CDR1 is DFQATT and CDR2 is SNEGSKA (reference sequence). For the CDR3, the DNA is TGCAGTGCTAGTCCCCCGGGGCTAGGACAAGAGACCCAGTACTTC. Residues: CSASPPGLGQETQYF.

The J gene is TRBJ2-7, the V gene TRBV24-1; 7 bases fit TRBD1. The junction had 13 bases not matched to a gene; V was cut back by 6 bases and J by 6 bases. CDR3 size: 15 residues. Germline V lookup: CDR1 KGHDR, CDR2 SFDVKD. CDR3 DNA sequence: TGTGCCACCAGTTATGGGGGACAGAATCTCGGCGAGCAGTACTTC. Translation: CATSYGGQNLGEQYF.

A note on this clone: The junction shows a germline mismatch at one end, possibly a read error. The CDR3 spells CVSSPMGGAGYTF. The CDR3 region has the DNA TGTGTCAGCAGCCCCATGGGCGGGGCAGGCTACACCTTC. The V call is TRBV11-2, the J call TRBJ1-2, with a possible D match to TRBD1 (5 bases). Germline values: CDR1 SGHAT, CDR2 FQNNGV. The CDR3 sequence is 13 residues long.

This clone is labeled medium-sized (0.01 to 0.1%). The CDR3, as DNA: TGTGCCAGCAGTTTATGGACTAGCGCCGACACGAAGCAGTTCTTC. Translating gives CASSLWTSADTKQFF. J is TRBJ2-1 and V is TRBV27; 9 bases match TRBD2. The germline gives CDR1 MNHEY, CDR2 SMNVEV (reference sequence). The CDR3 consists of 15 residues. The V segment lost 1 base and the J segment 11 bases; nucleotides outside the gene matches: 9.

This clone showed up many times. The chain employs TRBV20-1 and TRBJ1-1; 9 bases align to TRBD1. Unmatched junction bases numbered 3, after V lost 1 base and J lost 3 bases. The germline V gene encodes CDR1 DFQATT and CDR2 SNEGSKA (reference sequence). This CDR3 contains 14 residues. CDR3 nucleotide sequence: TGCAGTGCTAGAGGGGGGACAGGGCACACTGAAGCTTTCTTT. It specifies CSARGGTGHTEAFF.